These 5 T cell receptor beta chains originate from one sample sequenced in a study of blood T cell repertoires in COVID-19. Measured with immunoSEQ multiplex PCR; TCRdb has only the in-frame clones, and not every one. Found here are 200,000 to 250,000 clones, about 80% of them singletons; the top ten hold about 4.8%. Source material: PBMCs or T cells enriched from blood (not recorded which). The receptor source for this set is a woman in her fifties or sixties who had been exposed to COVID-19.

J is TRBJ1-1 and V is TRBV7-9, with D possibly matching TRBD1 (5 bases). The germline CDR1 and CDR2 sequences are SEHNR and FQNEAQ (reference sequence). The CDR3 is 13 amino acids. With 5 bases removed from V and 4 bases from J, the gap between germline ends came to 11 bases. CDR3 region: CASSHGGSTEAFF. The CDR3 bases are TGTGCCAGCAGCCACGGGGGGAGCACTGAAGCTTTCTTT.

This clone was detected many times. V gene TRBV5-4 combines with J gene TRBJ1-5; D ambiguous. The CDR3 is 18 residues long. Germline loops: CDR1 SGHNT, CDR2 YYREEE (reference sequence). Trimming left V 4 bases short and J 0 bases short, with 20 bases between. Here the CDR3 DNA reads TGTGCCAGCAGCGTGGTCCGGGTCGTCGGGGTTAGCAATCAGCCCCAGCATTTT. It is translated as CASSVVRVVGVSNQPQHF.

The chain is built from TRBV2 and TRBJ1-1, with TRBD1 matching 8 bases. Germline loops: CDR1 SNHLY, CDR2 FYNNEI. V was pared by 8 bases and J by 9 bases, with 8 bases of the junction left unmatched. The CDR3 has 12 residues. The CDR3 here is CASAGGRVQAFF. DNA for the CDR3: TGTGCCAGCGCAGGGGGCAGAGTCCAAGCTTTCTTT.

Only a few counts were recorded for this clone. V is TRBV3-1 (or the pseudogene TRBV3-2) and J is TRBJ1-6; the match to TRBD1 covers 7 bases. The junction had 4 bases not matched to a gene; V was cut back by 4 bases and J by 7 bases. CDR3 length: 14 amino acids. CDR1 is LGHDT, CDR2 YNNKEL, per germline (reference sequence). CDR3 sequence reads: CASSLTGRNSPLHF. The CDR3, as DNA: TGTGCCAGCAGCCTGACAGGGAGGAATTCACCCCTCCACTTT.

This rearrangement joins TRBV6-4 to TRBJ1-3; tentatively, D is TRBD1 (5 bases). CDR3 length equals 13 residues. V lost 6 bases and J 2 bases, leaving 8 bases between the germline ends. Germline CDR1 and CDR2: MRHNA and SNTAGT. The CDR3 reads CASRRQPGNTIYF. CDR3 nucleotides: TGTGCCAGCAGGCGACAGCCTGGAAACACCATATATTTT.